The T cell receptor (beta chain) described here comes from a study of human T cells and chemical hapten exposure. Trimming took 4 bases from V and 3 from J, leaving 6 bases between them. The CDR3 is made up of 11 amino acids. CDR1 SQVTM and CDR2 ANQGSEA come from the germline V gene. Time point denoted: patch test 3, about 24 weeks after DPC sensitization. As to treatment: therapeutic diphenylcyclopropenone sensitization with weekly scalp DPC. Each CDR3 protein is one row after TCRdb ran MiXCR on the RACE reads. The sample holds under 100,000 distinct CDR3 sequences, 11% seen once. Ten or more counts support this clonotype.

The material sequenced was whole blood, taken in connection with sensitization to the hapten diphenylcyclopropenone (DPC). This sequence originates from a woman in her 50s with alopecia areata. Some clones in this sample may be carry-over from other donors' samples. The rearrangement links TRBV29-1 to TRBJ1-1; D gene ambiguous. In DNA form, the CDR3 reads TGCAGCGTTGCGGGCCACACTGAAGCTTTCTTT. Translated: CSVAGHTEAFF.